The rows below give T cell receptor beta chains drawn from one sample of a study of molecular identifiers for immune sequencing clone quantification. MiXCR, applied by TCRdb to the PCR reads, yields one record per CDR3 protein. The data show some 590,000 distinct CDR3 sequences, about 25% seen once. Sequenced: naive CD8+ T cells from blood, with Jurkat cell RNA spiked in. Every receptor here comes from a human donor in good health. Some libraries in this study had Jurkat cell RNA spiked in. Both conserved end residues are trimmed from each CDR3. Fields, in order: J gene, V gene, clone size, CDR3 protein. Only some rows state a clone size, as once, few, many or a class for expanded clones.

>TRBJ2-1|TRBV4-2|few
ASSQSSGNHNEQF
>TRBJ2-1|TRBV20-1|.
RGKHGSDNEQF
>TRBJ2-7|TRBV6-1|.
APGGRVSYEQY
>TRBJ2-7|TRBV6-6|.
ASSYRGTGGEQY
>TRBJ2-1|TRBV12-3/TRBV12-4|.
ASSPTSGSPSPYNEQF
>TRBJ2-2|TRBV7-9|.
ASSQTSGSLNTGELF
>TRBJ1-4|TRBV29-1|.
SATTRQGTNEKPF
>TRBJ2-3|TRBV30|few
AWSVRDTQY
>TRBJ2-5|TRBV13|many
ASSSGLAGNGGTQY
>TRBJ1-2|TRBV13|.
ASSAEQGDYGYT
>TRBJ2-2|TRBV6-4|many
ASSQAGELF
>TRBJ2-5|TRBV24-1|few
ATSDSGLAGRLLETQY
>TRBJ2-7|TRBV2|many
ASMGGPYEQY
>TRBJ1-1|TRBV20-1|many
SARRTGGGTEAF
>TRBJ1-1|TRBV2|few
ASKGGRYLNTEAF
>TRBJ2-3|TRBV27|many
ASSLIVSTDTQY
>TRBJ2-1|TRBV4-3|many
ASSQDWGTNEQF
>TRBJ2-5|TRBV28|.
ASRRLAGTQETQY
>TRBJ2-2|TRBV2|.
ASSEGQGIGELF
>TRBJ2-3|TRBV20-1|many
SATTSDWQDTQY
>TRBJ2-7|TRBV29-1|many
SVVQLEGGQY
>TRBJ1-1|TRBV2|few
ANTQGAYTEAF
>TRBJ2-7|TRBV27|.
ASSFQGRVYEQY
>TRBJ2-7|TRBV4-3|many
ASSRYTVEEQY
>TRBJ2-7|TRBV4-1|.
ASSQSRDSALYEQY
>TRBJ2-7|TRBV6-5|many
ASSRTGGIYEQY
>TRBJ2-7|TRBV19|.
TSSMGQGITYEQY
>TRBJ2-7|TRBV4-1|.
ASSQRASGPYEQY
>TRBJ2-7|TRBV13|.
ASSTGLEFGEQY
>TRBJ2-2|TRBV27|.
ASSLLGGHLTGELF
>TRBJ2-3|TRBV6-4|many
ASRKRGDDTDTQY
>TRBJ2-7|TRBV6-5|many
ASSYSSGTTYEQY
>TRBJ2-7|TRBV6-2/TRBV6-3|.
ASSYSPVTYEQY
>TRBJ1-5|TRBV21-1|many
ASSLNRAYSNQPQH
>TRBJ2-7|TRBV7-9|.
ASSYPRGGHEQY
>TRBJ2-7|TRBV23-1|.
ASSRQGNYERY
>TRBJ2-1|TRBV24-1|many
ATSAFSADNEQF
>TRBJ2-7|TRBV27|few
ASSTQGGSSYEQY
>TRBJ2-1|TRBV11-1|.
ASSLGTLNDYNEQF
>TRBJ2-7|TRBV2|few
ASSRDREGTYEQY
>TRBJ2-7|TRBV27|.
GSGLSSYEQY
>TRBJ2-7|TRBV20-1|many
SASRGRGFGEQY
>TRBJ2-7|TRBV13|once
ASSNSPYEQC
>TRBJ1-4|TRBV27|.
ASSENSLTNEKLF
>TRBJ2-7|TRBV28|many
ASSPSREQY